The source of this TCR beta chain is a study of CD8+CD57+ T cells in acquired aplastic anemia. Profiling that covered TCR beta VDJ and CDR3 relied on genomic DNA as its template. TCRdb reanalysed the reads using MiXCR and keeps one entry per CDR3 protein. The data hold some 140,000 distinct CDR3 sequences, with about 48% observed a single time. Per the germline V gene, CDR1 is LNHDA and CDR2 is SQIVND (reference sequence). The J segment lost 0 bases and the V segment lost 7 bases, leaving 2 bases of the junction unmatched. The CDR3 contains 14 residues. Patients selected for sequencing had displayed CD8+CD57+ cell expansion by flow cytometry. This clonotype has just one count.

Material for sequencing was sorted CD4+, CD8+, or CD8+CD57+ T cells (not recorded which) from PBMCs. The source of this sequence is a human donor with aplastic anemia. This chain connects TRBV19 to TRBJ1-3; the match to TRBD1 covers 8 bases. Here the CDR3 reads CASNRGNSGNTIYF. In DNA form, the CDR3 reads TGTGCCAGTAACAGGGGGAACTCTGGAAACACCATATATTTT.